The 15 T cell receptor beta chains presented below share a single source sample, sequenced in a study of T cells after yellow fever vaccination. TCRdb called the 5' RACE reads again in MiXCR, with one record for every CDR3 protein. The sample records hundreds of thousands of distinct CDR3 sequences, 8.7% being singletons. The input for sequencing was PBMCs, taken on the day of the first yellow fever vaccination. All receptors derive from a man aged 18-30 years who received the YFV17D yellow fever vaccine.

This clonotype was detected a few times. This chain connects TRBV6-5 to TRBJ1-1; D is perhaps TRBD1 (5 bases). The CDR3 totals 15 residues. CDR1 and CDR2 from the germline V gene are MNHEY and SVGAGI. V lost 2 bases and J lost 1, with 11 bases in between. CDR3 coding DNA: TGTGCCAGCAGTTACCACGTGGGGCCGAACACTGAAGCTTTCTTT. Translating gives CASSYHVGPNTEAFF.

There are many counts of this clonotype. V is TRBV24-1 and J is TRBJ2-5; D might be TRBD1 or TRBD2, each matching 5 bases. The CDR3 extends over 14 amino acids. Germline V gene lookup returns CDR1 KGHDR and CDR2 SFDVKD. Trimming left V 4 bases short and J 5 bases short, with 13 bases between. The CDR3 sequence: CATSEPGARETQYF. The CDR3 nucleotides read TGTGCCACCAGTGAGCCCGGGGCGCGGGAGACCCAGTACTTC.

This CDR3 is CASSLTVSGYEQYV. Written as DNA, the CDR3 is TGTGCCAGCAGCTTGACAGTGTCCGGCTACGAGCAGTACGTC. V and J are TRBV7-9 and TRBJ2-7; TRBD1 might be the D (5 bases). The V gene lost 3 bases and the J gene lost 3 bases, with 12 bases spanning the gap. The germline gives CDR1 SEHNR, CDR2 FQNEAQ (reference sequence). The CDR3 runs to 14 residues.

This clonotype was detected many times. The CDR3 DNA is TGTGCCAGCAGCTTAATGAAGGGATCGGAGTACTTC. It encodes CASSLMKGSEYF. J is TRBJ2-7 and V is TRBV7-2; no firm D call. CDR1 SGHTA and CDR2 FQGNSA come from the germline V gene. Trimming shortened V by 2 bases and J by 11 bases, and 13 bases separated the two germline ends. The CDR3 length is 12 residues. The variable domain in full, with the rest retrieved from reference TRBV7-2 and TRBJ2-7, is GAGVSQSPSNKVTEKGKDVELRCDPISGHTALYWYRQSLGQGLEFLIYFQGNSAPDKSGLPSDRFSAERTGGSVSTLTIQRTQQEDSAVYLCASSLMKGSEYFGPGTRLTVT.

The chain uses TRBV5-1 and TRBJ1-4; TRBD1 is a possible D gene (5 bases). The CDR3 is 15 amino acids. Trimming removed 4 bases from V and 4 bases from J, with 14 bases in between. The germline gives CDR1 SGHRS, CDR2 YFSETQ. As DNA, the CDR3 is TGCGCCAGCAGCCACGACAGAGCATATAATGAAAAACTGTTTTTT. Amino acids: CASSHDRAYNEKLFF.

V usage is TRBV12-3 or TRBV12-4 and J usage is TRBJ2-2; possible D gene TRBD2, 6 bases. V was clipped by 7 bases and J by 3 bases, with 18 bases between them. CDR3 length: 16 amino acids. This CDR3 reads CASTVWGGGDTGELFF. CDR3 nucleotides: TGTGCCAGCACGGTCTGGGGAGGAGGGGACACCGGGGAGCTGTTTTTT.

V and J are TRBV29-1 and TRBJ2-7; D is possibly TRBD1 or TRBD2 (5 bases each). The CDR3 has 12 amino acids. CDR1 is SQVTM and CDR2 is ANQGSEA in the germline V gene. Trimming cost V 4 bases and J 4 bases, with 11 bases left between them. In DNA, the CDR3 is TGCAGCGTTGGGGACGGCCCGTACGAGCAGTACTTC. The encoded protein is CSVGDGPYEQYF.

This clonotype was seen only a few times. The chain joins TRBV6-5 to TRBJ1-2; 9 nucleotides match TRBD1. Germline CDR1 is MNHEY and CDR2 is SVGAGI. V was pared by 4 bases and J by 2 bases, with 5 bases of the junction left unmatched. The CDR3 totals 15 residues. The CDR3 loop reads CASSLQGALNYGYTF. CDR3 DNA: TGTGCCAGCAGTTTACAGGGGGCGCTGAACTATGGCTACACCTTC.

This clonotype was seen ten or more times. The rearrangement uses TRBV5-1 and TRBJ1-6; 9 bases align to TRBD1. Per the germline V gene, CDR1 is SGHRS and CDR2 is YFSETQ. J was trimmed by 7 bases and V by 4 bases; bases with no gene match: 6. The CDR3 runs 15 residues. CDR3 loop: CASSLWTGANSPLHF. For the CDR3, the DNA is TGCGCCAGCAGCCTTTGGACAGGGGCCAATTCACCCCTCCACTTT.

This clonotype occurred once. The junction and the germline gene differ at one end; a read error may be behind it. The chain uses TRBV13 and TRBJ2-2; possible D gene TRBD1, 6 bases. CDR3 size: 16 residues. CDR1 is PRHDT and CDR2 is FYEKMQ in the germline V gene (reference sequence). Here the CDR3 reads CAISPGHRDNTGELFF. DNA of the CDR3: TGTGCCATCAGCCCTGGGCACAGGGACAACACCGGGGAGCTGTTTTTT.

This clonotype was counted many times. The CDR3 here is CASSLNGAEAFF. The CDR3 bases are TGTGCCAGCAGCCTAAACGGGGCGGAGGCTTTCTTT. V gene TRBV7-6 combines with J gene TRBJ1-1; perhaps TRBD1 as D (5 bases). V gave up 5 bases and J gave up 11 bases, with 15 bases separating them. The CDR3 extends over 12 amino acids. CDR1 is SGHVS, CDR2 FNYEAQ, per germline.

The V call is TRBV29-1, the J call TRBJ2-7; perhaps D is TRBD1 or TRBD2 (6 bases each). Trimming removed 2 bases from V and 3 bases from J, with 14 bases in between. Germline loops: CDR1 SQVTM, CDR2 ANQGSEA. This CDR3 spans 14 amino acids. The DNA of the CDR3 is TGCAGCGTTGAATCTCGGGGGCTCAACTACGAGCAGTACTTC. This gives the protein CSVESRGLNYEQYF.

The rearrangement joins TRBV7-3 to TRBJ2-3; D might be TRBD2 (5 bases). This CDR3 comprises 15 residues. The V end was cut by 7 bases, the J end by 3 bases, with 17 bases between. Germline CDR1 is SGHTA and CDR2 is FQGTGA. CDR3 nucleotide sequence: TGTGCCAGCACGGGGAAGGAACGAAGGACAGATACGCAGTATTTT. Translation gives CASTGKERRTDTQYF.

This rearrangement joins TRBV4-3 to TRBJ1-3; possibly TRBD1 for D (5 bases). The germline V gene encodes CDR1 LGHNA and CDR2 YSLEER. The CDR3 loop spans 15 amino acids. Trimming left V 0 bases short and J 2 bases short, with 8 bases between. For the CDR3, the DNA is TGCGCCAGCAGCCAAGAGTACAGGCCTGGAAACACCATATATTTT. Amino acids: CASSQEYRPGNTIYF.

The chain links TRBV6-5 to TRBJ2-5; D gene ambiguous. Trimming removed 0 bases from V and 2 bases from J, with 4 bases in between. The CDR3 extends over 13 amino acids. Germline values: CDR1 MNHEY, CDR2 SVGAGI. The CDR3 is CASSYSRQETQYF. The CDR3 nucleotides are TGTGCCAGCAGTTACTCGAGACAAGAGACCCAGTACTTC.